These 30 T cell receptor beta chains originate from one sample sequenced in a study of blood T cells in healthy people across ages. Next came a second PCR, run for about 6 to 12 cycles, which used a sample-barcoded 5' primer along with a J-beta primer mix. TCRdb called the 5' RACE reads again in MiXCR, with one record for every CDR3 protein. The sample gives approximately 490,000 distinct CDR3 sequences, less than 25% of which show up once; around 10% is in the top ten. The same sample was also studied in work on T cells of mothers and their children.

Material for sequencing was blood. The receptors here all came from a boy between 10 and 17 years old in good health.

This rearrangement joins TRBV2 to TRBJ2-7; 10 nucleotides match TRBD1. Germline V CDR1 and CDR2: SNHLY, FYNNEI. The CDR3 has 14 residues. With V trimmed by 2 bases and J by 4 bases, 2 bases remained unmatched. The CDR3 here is CASSEQGQGYEQYF. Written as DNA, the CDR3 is TGTGCCAGCAGTGAACAGGGACAGGGGTACGAGCAGTACTTC.

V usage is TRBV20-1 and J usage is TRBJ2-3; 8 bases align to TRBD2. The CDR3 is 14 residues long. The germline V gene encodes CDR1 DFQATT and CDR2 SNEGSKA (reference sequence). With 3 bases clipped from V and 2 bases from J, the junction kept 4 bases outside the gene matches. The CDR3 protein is CSARKAGATDTQYF. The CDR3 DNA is TGCAGTGCTAGGAAAGCGGGAGCCACAGATACGCAGTATTTT.

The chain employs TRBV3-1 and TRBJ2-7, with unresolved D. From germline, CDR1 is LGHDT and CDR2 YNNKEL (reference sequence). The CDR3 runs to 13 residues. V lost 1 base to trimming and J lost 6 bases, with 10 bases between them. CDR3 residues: CASSQVGNREQYF. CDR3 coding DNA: TGTGCCAGCAGCCAAGTAGGTAATCGCGAGCAGTACTTC.

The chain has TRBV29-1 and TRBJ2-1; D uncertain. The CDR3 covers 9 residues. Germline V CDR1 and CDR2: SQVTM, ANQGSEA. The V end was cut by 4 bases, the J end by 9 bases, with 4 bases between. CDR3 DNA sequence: TGCAGCGTTGGGAGTGAGCAGTTCTTC. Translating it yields CSVGSEQFF.

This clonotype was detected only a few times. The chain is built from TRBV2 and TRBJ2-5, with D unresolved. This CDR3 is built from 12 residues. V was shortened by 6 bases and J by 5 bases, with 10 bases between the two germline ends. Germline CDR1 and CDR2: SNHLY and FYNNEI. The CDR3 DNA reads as TGTGCCAGCAGGGCCTTGGCGGAGACCCAGTACTTC. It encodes CASRALAETQYF.

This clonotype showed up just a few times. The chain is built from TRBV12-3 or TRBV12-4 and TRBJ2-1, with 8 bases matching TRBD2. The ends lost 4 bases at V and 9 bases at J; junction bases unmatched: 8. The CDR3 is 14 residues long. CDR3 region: CASSWTGGLTEQFF. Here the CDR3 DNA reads TGTGCCAGCAGTTGGACGGGGGGGCTGACTGAGCAGTTCTTC.

In DNA form, the CDR3 reads TGTGCCAGCAGCTTAGGCGCCCTTAGCACAGATACGCAGTATTTT. The encoded protein is CASSLGALSTDTQYF. V and J are TRBV7-2 and TRBJ2-3; D is uncertain. V lost 1 base, J lost 0 bases, and 8 bases lay in between. The germline CDR1 and CDR2 sequences are SGHTA and FQGNSA. The CDR3 runs 15 residues.

Written as DNA, the CDR3 is TGTGCCAGCAGTCCGGACCCACGGACAGGCTTTGAAGCTTTCTTT. This encodes CASSPDPRTGFEAFF. The chain carries TRBV28 and TRBJ1-1; 7 nucleotides align to TRBD1. After removal of 5 bases from V and 7 bases from J, the junction contained 13 bases not matched to a gene. This CDR3 is built from 15 residues. Germline values: CDR1 MDHEN, CDR2 SYDVKM.

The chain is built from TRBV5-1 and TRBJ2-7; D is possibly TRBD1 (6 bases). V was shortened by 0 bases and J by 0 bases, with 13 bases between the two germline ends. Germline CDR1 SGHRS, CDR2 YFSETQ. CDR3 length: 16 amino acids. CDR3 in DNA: TGCGCCAGCAGCTTGGGAGATGGACAGAGCTCCTACGAGCAGTACTTC. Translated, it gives CASSLGDGQSSYEQYF. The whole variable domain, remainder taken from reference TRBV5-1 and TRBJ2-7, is KAGVTQTPRYLIKTRGQQVTLSCSPISGHRSVSWYQQTPGQGLQFLFEYFSETQRNKGNFPGRFSGRQFSNSRSEMNVSTLELGDSALYLCASSLGDGQSSYEQYFGPGTRLTVT.

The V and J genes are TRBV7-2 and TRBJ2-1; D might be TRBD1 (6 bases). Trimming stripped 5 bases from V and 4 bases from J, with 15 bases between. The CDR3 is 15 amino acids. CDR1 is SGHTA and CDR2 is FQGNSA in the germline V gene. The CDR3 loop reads CASSNHRDSYNEQFF. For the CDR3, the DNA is TGTGCCAGCAGCAATCACAGGGATTCGTACAATGAGCAGTTCTTC.

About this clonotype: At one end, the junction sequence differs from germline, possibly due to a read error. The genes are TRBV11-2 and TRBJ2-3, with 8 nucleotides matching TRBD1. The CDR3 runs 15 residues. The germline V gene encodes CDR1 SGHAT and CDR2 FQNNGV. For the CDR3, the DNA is TGTGCCAGCAGCAGGGCAGGGGGCTCCACAGATAGGCAGTATTTT. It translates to CASSRAGGSTDRQYF. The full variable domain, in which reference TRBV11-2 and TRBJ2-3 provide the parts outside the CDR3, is EAGVAQSPRYKIIEKRQSVAFWCNPISGHATLYWYQQILGQGPKLLIQFQNNGVVDDSQLPKDRFSAERLKGVDSTLKIQPAKLEDSAVYLCASSRAGGSTDRQYFGPGTRLTVL.

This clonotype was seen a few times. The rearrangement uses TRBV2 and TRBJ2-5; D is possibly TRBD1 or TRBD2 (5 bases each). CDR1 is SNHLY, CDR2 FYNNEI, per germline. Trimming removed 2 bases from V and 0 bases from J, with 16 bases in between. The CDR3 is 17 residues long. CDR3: CASSENPALGDQETQYF. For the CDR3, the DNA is TGTGCCAGCAGTGAAAATCCAGCTCTGGGGGACCAAGAGACCCAGTACTTC.

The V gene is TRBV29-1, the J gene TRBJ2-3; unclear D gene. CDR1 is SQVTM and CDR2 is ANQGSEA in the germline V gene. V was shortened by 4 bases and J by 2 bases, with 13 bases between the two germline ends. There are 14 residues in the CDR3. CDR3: CSVGARPLTDTQYF. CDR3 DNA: TGCAGCGTTGGGGCGCGACCCCTCACAGATACGCAGTATTTT.

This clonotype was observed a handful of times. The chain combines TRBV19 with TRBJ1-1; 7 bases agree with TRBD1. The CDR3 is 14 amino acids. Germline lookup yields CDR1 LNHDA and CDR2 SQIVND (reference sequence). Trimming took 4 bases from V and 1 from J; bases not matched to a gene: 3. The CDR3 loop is CASSTRGANTEAFF. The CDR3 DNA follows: TGTGCCAGTAGTACCAGGGGGGCGAACACTGAAGCTTTCTTT.

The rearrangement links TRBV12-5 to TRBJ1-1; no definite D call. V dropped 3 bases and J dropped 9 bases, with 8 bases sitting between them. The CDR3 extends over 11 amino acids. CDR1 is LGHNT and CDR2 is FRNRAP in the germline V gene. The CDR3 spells CASGFGVKAFF. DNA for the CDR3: TGTGCTAGTGGTTTCGGGGTTAAAGCTTTCTTT.

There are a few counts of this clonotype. The CDR3 DNA sequence: TGCAGTGCTAGGGGGGCCGGGGAGCTGTTTTTT. Amino acids: CSARGAGELFF. V gene TRBV20-1 combines with J gene TRBJ2-2; the D gene could be TRBD1 or TRBD2 (5 bases each). Germline CDR1 and CDR2: DFQATT and SNEGSKA (reference sequence). V lost 3 bases and J 6 bases, leaving 5 bases between the germline ends. CDR3 size: 11 residues.

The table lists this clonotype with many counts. The CDR3 DNA sequence: TGTGCCAGCAGCTTAGTTCAGAACACCGGGGAGCTGTTTTTT. Amino acid sequence: CASSLVQNTGELFF. This chain uses TRBV7-9 with TRBJ2-2; D remains unclear. V was clipped by 1 base and J by 1 base, with 4 bases between them. Germline V gene data show CDR1 as SEHNR and CDR2 as FQNEAQ (reference sequence). The CDR3 is 14 residues long. The complete variable domain, with remaining parts taken from reference TRBV7-9 and TRBJ2-2, reads DTGVSQNPRHKITKRGQNVTFRCDPISEHNRLYWYRQTLGQGPEFLTYFQNEAQLEKSRLLSDRFSAERPKGSFSTLEIQRTEQGDSAMYLCASSLVQNTGELFFGEGSRLTVL.

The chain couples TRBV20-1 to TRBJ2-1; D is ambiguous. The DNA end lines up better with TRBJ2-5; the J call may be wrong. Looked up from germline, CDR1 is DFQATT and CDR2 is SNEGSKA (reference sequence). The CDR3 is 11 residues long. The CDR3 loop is CSAHWGETQYF. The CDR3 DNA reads TGCAGTGCCCACTGGGGAGAGACCCAGTACTTC.

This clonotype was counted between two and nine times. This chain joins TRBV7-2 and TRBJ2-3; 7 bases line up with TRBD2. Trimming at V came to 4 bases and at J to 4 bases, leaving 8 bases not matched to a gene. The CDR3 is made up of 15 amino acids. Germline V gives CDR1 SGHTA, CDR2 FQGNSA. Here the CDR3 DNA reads TGTGCCAGCAGCTCACTAGCGAGTTTAGCAGATACGCAGTATTTT. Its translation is CASSSLASLADTQYF.

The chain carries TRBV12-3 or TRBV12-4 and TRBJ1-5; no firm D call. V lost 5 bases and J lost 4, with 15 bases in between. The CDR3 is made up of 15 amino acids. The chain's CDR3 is CASSPGRRLNQPQHF. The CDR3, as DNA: TGTGCCAGCAGTCCGGGCCGAAGATTAAATCAGCCCCAGCATTTT.

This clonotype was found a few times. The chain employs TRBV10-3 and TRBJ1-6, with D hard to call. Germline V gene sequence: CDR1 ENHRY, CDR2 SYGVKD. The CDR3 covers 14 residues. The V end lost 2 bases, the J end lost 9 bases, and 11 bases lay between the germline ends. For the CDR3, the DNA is TGTGCCATCAGTGAGGGGTCGGCGGCTTCACCCCTCCACTTT. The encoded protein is CAISEGSAASPLHF.

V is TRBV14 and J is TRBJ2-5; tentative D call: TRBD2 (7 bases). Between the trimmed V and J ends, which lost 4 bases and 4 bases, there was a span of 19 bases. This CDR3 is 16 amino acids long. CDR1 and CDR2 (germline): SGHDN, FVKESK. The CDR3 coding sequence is TGTGCCAGCAGCCTCTTCCCTGGGGGGGCTGGAGAGACCCAGTACTTC. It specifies CASSLFPGGAGETQYF.

The CDR3 DNA reads TGTGCCAGCAGCCCCATGGGGGGGCCCTACGAGCAGTACTTC. This encodes CASSPMGGPYEQYF. The chain carries TRBV7-9 and TRBJ2-7, with TRBD2 as a possible D gene (7 bases). CDR1 and CDR2 (germline): SEHNR, FQNEAQ (reference sequence). This CDR3 comprises 14 residues. Between the trimmed V and J ends, which lost 5 bases and 2 bases, there was a span of 13 bases.

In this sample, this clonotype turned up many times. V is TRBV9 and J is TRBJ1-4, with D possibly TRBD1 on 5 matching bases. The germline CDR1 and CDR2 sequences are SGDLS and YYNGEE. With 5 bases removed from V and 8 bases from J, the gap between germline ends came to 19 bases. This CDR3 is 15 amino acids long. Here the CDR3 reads CASSGSPREEEKLFF. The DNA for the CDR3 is TGTGCCAGCAGTGGGAGCCCCAGGGAGGAGGAAAAACTGTTTTTT.

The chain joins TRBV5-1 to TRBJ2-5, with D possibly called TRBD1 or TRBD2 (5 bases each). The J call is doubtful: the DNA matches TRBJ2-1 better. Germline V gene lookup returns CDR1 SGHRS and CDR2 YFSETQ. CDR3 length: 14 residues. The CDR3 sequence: CASSPGPANNEQFF. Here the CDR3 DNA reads TGCGCCAGCAGCCCGGGACCCGCAAACAATGAGCAGTTCTTC.

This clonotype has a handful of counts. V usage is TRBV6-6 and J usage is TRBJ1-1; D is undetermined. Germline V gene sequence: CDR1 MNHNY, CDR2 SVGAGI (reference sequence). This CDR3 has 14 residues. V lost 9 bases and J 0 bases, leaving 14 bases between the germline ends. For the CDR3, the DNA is TGTGCCAGTAGACAAGAACGACTGAACACTGAAGCTTTCTTT. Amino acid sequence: CASRQERLNTEAFF.

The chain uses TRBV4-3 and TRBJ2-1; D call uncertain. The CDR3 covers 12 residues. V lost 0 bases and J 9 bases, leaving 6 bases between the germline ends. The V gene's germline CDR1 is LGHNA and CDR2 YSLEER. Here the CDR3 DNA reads TGCGCCAGCAGCCAAGATGTCACTGAGCAGTTCTTC. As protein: CASSQDVTEQFF.

CDR3 DNA: TGTGCCAGTAGTATTTCCGTAGGAGCGGGAGTCGGCTACGAGCAGTACTTC. Its translation is CASSISVGAGVGYEQYF. V is TRBV19 and J is TRBJ2-7; TRBD2 matches 8 bases. The V gene's germline CDR1 is LNHDA and CDR2 SQIVND (reference sequence). The ends lost 3 bases at V and 3 bases at J; junction bases unmatched: 13. The CDR3 is made up of 17 amino acids.

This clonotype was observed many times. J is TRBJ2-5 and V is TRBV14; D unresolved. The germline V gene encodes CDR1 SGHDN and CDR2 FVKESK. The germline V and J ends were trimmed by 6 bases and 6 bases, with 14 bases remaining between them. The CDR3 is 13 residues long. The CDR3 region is CASSLARYQTQYF. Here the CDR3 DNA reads TGTGCCAGCAGTCTCGCCAGGTACCAGACCCAGTACTTC.

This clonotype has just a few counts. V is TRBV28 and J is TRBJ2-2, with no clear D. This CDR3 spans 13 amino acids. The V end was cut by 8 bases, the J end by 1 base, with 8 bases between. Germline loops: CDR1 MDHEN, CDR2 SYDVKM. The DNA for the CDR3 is TGTGCCAGCCATCCGGAGAACACCGGGGAGCTGTTTTTT. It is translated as CASHPENTGELFF.